This T cell receptor (beta chain) was retrieved from a study of blood T cell repertoires in COVID-19. In the study overall: Italy, Spain and the United States were the sources of the convalescent and acute COVID-19 samples. PBMCs, B-cell-depleted T cells, or T cells provided the cDNA or gDNA that made up the material.

In the authors' workflow: Reference gene primers were amplified, and this amplification served to estimate nucleated cell counts. Here immunoSEQ multiplex PCR was the method, and the copy in TCRdb shows in-frame clones only, minus some. For V, J and clone size, that table is used; D and trimming come from the DNA. The sample holds roughly 30,000 clones, about 80% seen once. The CDR3 is 15 residues long. Germline CDR1 LNHDA, CDR2 SQIVND (reference sequence). Unmatched junction bases numbered 5, after V lost 3 bases and J lost 3 bases. Sample: peripheral blood. The sequence came from a man aged 70 or older with active COVID-19. The chain recombines TRBV19 with TRBJ2-3, with 8 bases identical to TRBD1. The CDR3 coding sequence is TGTGCCAGTAGTATGGCAGGGGGCGGGACAGATACGCAGTATTTT. Translated, it gives CASSMAGGGTDTQYF.